The 30 T cell receptor beta chains given below trace back to one sample, sequenced in a study of shared clonotypes between healthy human individuals. Data came from immunoSEQ multiplex PCR; TCRdb stores just in-frame clones and leaves some out. The table includes around 88,000 clones, approximately 61% detected once. The sequenced sample consisted of memory CD8+ T cells sorted from blood. Specified subset: CD45RO+ cells pooled with CCR7-negative TemRA cells. These receptor sequences come from a man younger than 40 in good health.

This clone was seen a single time. The chain is built from TRBV2 and TRBJ2-2; D gene unclear. The CDR3 extends over 15 amino acids. Between the trimmed V and J ends, which lost 5 bases and 5 bases, there was a span of 15 bases. Looked up from germline, CDR1 is SNHLY and CDR2 is FYNNEI. CDR3 sequence (DNA): TGTGCCAGCAGTTCGTGGGCCGGTTCGACCGGGGAGCTGTTTTTT. Residues: CASSSWAGSTGELFF.

This chain joins TRBV11-1 and TRBJ1-1; D not certain. V was clipped by 5 bases and J by 6 bases, with 10 bases between them. The CDR3 has 12 residues. The germline V gene encodes CDR1 SGHAT and CDR2 FQDESV (reference sequence). In DNA, the CDR3 is TGTGCCAGCAGCATATGGCCCTCTGAAGCTTTCTTT. As protein: CASSIWPSEAFF.

The chain recombines TRBV5-1 with TRBJ2-7; TRBD1 aligns across 9 bases. This CDR3 has 14 residues. Germline CDR1 SGHRS, CDR2 YFSETQ. The V gene end was trimmed by 3 bases and the J gene end by 2 bases; junction bases not matched to a gene: 3. CDR3 amino acids: CASSWTGETYEQYF. CDR3 in DNA: TGCGCCAGCAGCTGGACAGGGGAGACCTACGAGCAGTACTTC.

This clone was detected a few times. V and J are TRBV2 and TRBJ2-7; 11 nucleotides align to TRBD2. V was clipped by 7 bases and J by 0 bases; unmatched bases: 17. CDR1 and CDR2 from the germline V gene are SNHLY and FYNNEI. This CDR3 is built from 19 residues. CDR3 loop: CASIPGGIAGGLSSYEQYF. In DNA, the CDR3 is TGTGCCAGCATTCCGGGGGGGATAGCGGGAGGGCTGAGCTCCTACGAGCAGTACTTC.

CDR3 sequence: CASSFSSAGGMDTIYF. CDR3 sequence (DNA): TGTGCCAGCAGTTTCAGTTCGGCAGGGGGCATGGACACCATATATTTT. The V gene is TRBV27, the J gene TRBJ1-3, with TRBD1 matching over 8 bases. In germline, CDR1 is MNHEY, CDR2 SMNVEV (reference sequence). There are 16 residues in the CDR3. V lost 3 bases to trimming and J lost 8 bases; unmatched junction nucleotides: 12.

The chain joins TRBV7-9 to TRBJ1-2, with no clear D. Germline-derived CDR1 and CDR2 are SEHNR and FQNEAQ (reference sequence). The CDR3 is 13 residues long. The V end lost 5 bases, the J end lost 6 bases, and 13 bases lay between the germline ends. CDR3 nucleotide sequence: TGTGCCAGCAGCCTACGCCTTACAGATGGCTACACCTTC. The encoded protein is CASSLRLTDGYTF.

CDR3: CASSLIGQVYNEQFF. CDR3 DNA: TGTGCCAGCAGCTTGATTGGACAGGTCTACAATGAGCAGTTCTTC. V gene TRBV7-8 combines with J gene TRBJ2-1, with 7 bases that match TRBD1. Trimming cost V 3 bases and J 3 bases; bases outside gene matches: 5. The germline V gene encodes CDR1 SGHVS and CDR2 FQNEAQ. The CDR3 is 15 residues long.

This clone was seen a single time. The chain links TRBV7-8 to TRBJ1-1, with a weak D call TRBD1 (5 bases). The CDR3 length is 15 residues. Trimming shortened V by 5 bases and J by 0 bases, and 13 bases separated the two germline ends. Per germline, CDR1 SGHVS and CDR2 FQNEAQ. The DNA of the CDR3 is TGTGCCAGCAGCCCACGGCGGGGCTTGAACACTGAAGCTTTCTTT. As protein: CASSPRRGLNTEAFF.

The V call is TRBV2, the J call TRBJ2-2; the match to TRBD2 covers 7 bases. This CDR3 has 14 residues. Trimming took 6 bases from V and 2 from J; bases not matched to a gene: 3. Germline V gene lookup returns CDR1 SNHLY and CDR2 FYNNEI. The CDR3 DNA reads as TGTGCCAGCAGGGGACTAACTAACACCGGGGAGCTGTTTTTT. Amino acid sequence: CASRGLTNTGELFF.

This clone was observed a handful of times. The CDR3 loop is CSVLRGDQPQHF. CDR3 nucleotides: TGCAGCGTACTTAGGGGCGACCAGCCCCAGCATTTT. The chain combines TRBV29-1 with TRBJ1-5; D might be TRBD1 (5 bases). Germline V gene sequence: CDR1 SQVTM, CDR2 ANQGSEA. The CDR3 has 12 amino acids. V lost 6 bases to trimming and J lost 7 bases, with 13 bases between them.

The rearrangement uses TRBV28 and TRBJ2-5; tentative D call: TRBD1 (5 bases). The V end was cut by 3 bases, the J end by 3 bases, with 14 bases between. This CDR3 comprises 15 residues. CDR1 is MDHEN and CDR2 is SYDVKM in the germline V gene. The CDR3 loop reads CASSLLGPGKETQYF. The CDR3 coding sequence is TGTGCCAGCAGTTTGCTGGGGCCTGGGAAAGAGACCCAGTACTTC.

This clone was seen only a few times. The chain joins TRBV10-3 to TRBJ2-7; D is uncertain. V dropped 3 bases and J dropped 4 bases, with 7 bases sitting between them. The CDR3 loop spans 12 amino acids. Germline CDR1 and CDR2: ENHRY and SYGVKD. The CDR3 sequence: CAISDITYEQYF. CDR3 bases: TGTGCCATCAGTGATATCACGTACGAGCAGTACTTC.

Details on this clone: The sample carries other DNA sequences with the same CDR3. The chain is built from TRBV9 and TRBJ2-7; 10 bases are a match to TRBD1. CDR3 size: 14 residues. The germline V gene has CDR1 SGDLS and CDR2 YYNGEE. The J segment lost 4 bases and the V segment lost 3 bases, leaving 4 bases of the junction unmatched. The DNA of the CDR3 is TGTGCCAGCAGCGCAGGGGGACAGGGGTACGAGCAGTACTTC. As protein: CASSAGGQGYEQYF.

The table lists this clone with a few counts. The chain employs TRBV25-1 and TRBJ2-3, with 11 bases matching TRBD1. V shed 3 bases, J shed 1 base, and the junction held 6 bases outside the gene matches. The germline gives CDR1 MGHDK, CDR2 SYGVNS. CDR3 length: 17 residues. The CDR3 sequence is CASSEGTGGLGTDTQYF. For the CDR3, the DNA is TGTGCCAGCAGTGAGGGGACAGGGGGTTTAGGCACAGATACGCAGTATTTT.

The V call is TRBV19, the J call TRBJ2-7; D may correspond to TRBD1 or TRBD2 (5 bases each). CDR3 length: 13 amino acids. Germline V gene sequence: CDR1 LNHDA, CDR2 SQIVND (reference sequence). V shed 6 bases and J shed 2 bases, with 11 bases lying between them. The DNA for the CDR3 is TGTGCCAGTAGCTCCGGGACCCCCTACGAGCAGTACTTC. Translated, it gives CASSSGTPYEQYF.

V usage is TRBV15 and J usage is TRBJ2-7, with D tentatively TRBD1 or TRBD2 (6 bases each). V was cut by 5 bases and J by 2 bases, with 16 bases left in between. The CDR3 has 15 residues. From germline, CDR1 is LNHNV and CDR2 YYDKDF (reference sequence). Here the CDR3 DNA reads TGTGCCACCAGCTTGAGGGGGGATCGCGCCTACGAGCAGTACTTC. This gives the protein CATSLRGDRAYEQYF. The full variable domain, in which reference TRBV15 and TRBJ2-7 provide the parts outside the CDR3, is DAMVIQNPRYQVTQFGKPVTLSCSQTLNHNVMYWYQQKSSQAPKLLFHYYDKDFNNEADTPDNFQSRRPNTSFCFLDIRSPGLGDTAMYLCATSLRGDRAYEQYFGPGTRLTVT.

This rearrangement joins TRBV28 to TRBJ2-3; D is possibly TRBD2 (5 bases). V was cut by 9 bases and J by 2 bases, with 18 bases left in between. The CDR3 has 15 residues. Germline-derived CDR1 and CDR2 are MDHEN and SYDVKM. Written as DNA, the CDR3 is TGTGCCAGTTCGACTGGCGGGCGGGTCACAGATACGCAGTATTTT. Encoded protein: CASSTGGRVTDTQYF.

Worth noting for this clone: The sample holds other DNA sequences that translate to the same CDR3. The chain uses TRBV18 and TRBJ2-1; 8 bases align to TRBD1. Germline V gives CDR1 KGHSH, CDR2 LQKENI. The CDR3 contains 15 residues. V trimming: 2 bases; J trimming: 0 bases; junction bases outside the gene matches: 0. This chain's CDR3 is CASSPTGGSYNEQFF. The CDR3 DNA is TGTGCCAGCTCACCAACAGGGGGCTCCTACAATGAGCAGTTCTTC.

The chain uses TRBV28 and TRBJ1-4; TRBD1 matches at 7 bases. Germline loops: CDR1 MDHEN, CDR2 SYDVKM. The J segment lost 5 bases and the V segment lost 6 bases, leaving 9 bases of the junction unmatched. The CDR3 spans 15 residues. Here the CDR3 reads CASSPSGTVNEKLFF. In DNA, the CDR3 is TGTGCCAGCAGCCCCTCCGGGACAGTAAATGAAAAACTGTTTTTT. Together with reference TRBV28 and TRBJ1-4, the CDR3 gives the full variable domain: DVKVTQSSRYLVKRTGEKVFLECVQDMDHENMFWYRQDPGLGLRLIYFSYDVKMKEKGDIPEGYSVSREKKERFSLILESASTNQTSMYLCASSPSGTVNEKLFFGSGTQLSVL.

The chain couples TRBV5-3 to TRBJ2-7, with TRBD2 identical over 11 bases. TRBV5-3 is given ORF status, its function remaining uncertain. CDR3 size: 13 residues. With V trimmed by 10 bases and J by 3 bases, 6 bases remained unmatched. CDR3 in amino acids: CAGKGLAGYEQYF. The CDR3 bases are TGTGCCGGTAAAGGACTAGCGGGCTACGAGCAGTACTTC.

This clone was observed a few times. The CDR3 sequence: CASSTGQESQPQHF. The CDR3 DNA reads as TGTGCCAGTAGTACCGGACAGGAGTCTCAGCCCCAGCATTTT. The V gene is TRBV19, the J gene TRBJ1-5; 7 nucleotides agree with TRBD1. V trimming: 4 bases; J trimming: 6 bases; junction bases outside the gene matches: 6. The CDR3 has 14 residues. CDR1 LNHDA and CDR2 SQIVND come from the germline V gene (reference sequence).

Regarding this clone: This CDR3 is also generated by other DNA sequences in the sample. The J gene is TRBJ2-1, the V gene TRBV7-9; 9 bases fit TRBD2. The CDR3 consists of 15 residues. Per the germline V gene, CDR1 is SEHNR and CDR2 is FQNEAQ (reference sequence). Trimming took 1 base from V and 7 from J; bases not matched to a gene: 5. The CDR3 DNA reads as TGTGCCAGCAGCTTAGGAGCGGGAGGACCTAATGAGCAGTTCTTC. Protein sequence: CASSLGAGGPNEQFF.

The CDR3 region has the DNA TGCAGCGTTGTAGGCTCTAGCAAGTCCAAAAACATTCAGTACTTC. Translation gives CSVVGSSKSKNIQYF. The chain employs TRBV29-1 and TRBJ2-4; TRBD2 might be the D (5 bases). Germline V gene data show CDR1 as SQVTM and CDR2 as ANQGSEA. The CDR3 sequence is 15 residues long. Deletions cut 4 bases from V and 2 bases from J, with 15 bases between.

There are many counts of this clone. The rearrangement uses TRBV23-1 and TRBJ1-1; no firm D call. TRBV23-1 is placed among ORFs of uncertain function. Trimming shortened V by 6 bases and J by 1 base, and 9 bases separated the two germline ends. The CDR3 covers 13 residues. The CDR3 loop is CASSPQRNTEAFF. CDR3 sequence (DNA): TGCGCCAGCAGCCCCCAACGGAACACTGAAGCTTTCTTT.

J is TRBJ2-1 and V is TRBV27; D unclear. The V end was cut by 9 bases, the J end by 9 bases, with 15 bases between. Per germline, CDR1 MNHEY and CDR2 SMNVEV (reference sequence). This CDR3 is 12 amino acids long. The CDR3 is CASIPPLGEQFF. CDR3 bases: TGTGCCAGTATCCCTCCATTGGGTGAGCAGTTCTTC.

The genes are TRBV19 and TRBJ2-1; 11 positions agree with TRBD2. Germline trimming cut 10 bases from V and 7 bases from J; bases unmatched to any gene: 6. The CDR3 runs 13 residues. Germline values: CDR1 LNHDA, CDR2 SQIVND (reference sequence). In DNA, the CDR3 is TGTGCCACACTAGCGGGAGAACAGAATGAGCAGTTCTTC. As protein: CATLAGEQNEQFF.

This clone showed up just once. DNA for the CDR3: TGTGCCAGCAGCCAAGATGCCCTAATTAGCGGGGCCGTAAGCTCCTACAATGAGCAGTTCTTC. The encoded protein is CASSQDALISGAVSSYNEQFF. The chain uses TRBV4-2 and TRBJ2-1; 8 positions match TRBD2. The CDR3 has 21 amino acids. CDR1 and CDR2 from the germline V gene are LGHNA and YNFKEQ. The V gene end was trimmed by 0 bases and the J gene end by 0 bases; junction bases not matched to a gene: 16.

In its sample, this clone was seen a few times. The chain recombines TRBV19 with TRBJ2-1; TRBD2 agrees at 11 bases. J was trimmed by 7 bases and V by 5 bases; bases with no gene match: 7. There are 15 residues in the CDR3. Germline V gene lookup returns CDR1 LNHDA and CDR2 SQIVND (reference sequence). The chain's CDR3 is CASSLTSGSGNEQFF. In DNA form, the CDR3 reads TGTGCCAGTAGTCTAACTAGCGGGAGCGGTAATGAGCAGTTCTTC.

The chain couples TRBV18 to TRBJ2-7; 8 nucleotides line up with TRBD2. Trimming at V came to 5 bases and at J to 3 bases, leaving 9 bases not matched to a gene. Germline V CDR1 and CDR2: KGHSH, LQKENI. This CDR3 spans 15 amino acids. CDR3 sequence (DNA): TGTGCCAGCTCAGATACGACTAGCGTGAACTACGAGCAGTACTTC. Translating it yields CASSDTTSVNYEQYF.

The chain combines TRBV4-3 with TRBJ2-3; 10 nucleotides line up with TRBD2. With 4 bases clipped from V and 2 bases from J, the junction kept 3 bases outside the gene matches. This CDR3 is 15 amino acids long. In germline, CDR1 is LGHNA, CDR2 YSLEER. CDR3 protein: CASSPGLANTDTQYF. DNA of the CDR3: TGCGCCAGCAGCCCGGGACTAGCGAACACAGATACGCAGTATTTT.